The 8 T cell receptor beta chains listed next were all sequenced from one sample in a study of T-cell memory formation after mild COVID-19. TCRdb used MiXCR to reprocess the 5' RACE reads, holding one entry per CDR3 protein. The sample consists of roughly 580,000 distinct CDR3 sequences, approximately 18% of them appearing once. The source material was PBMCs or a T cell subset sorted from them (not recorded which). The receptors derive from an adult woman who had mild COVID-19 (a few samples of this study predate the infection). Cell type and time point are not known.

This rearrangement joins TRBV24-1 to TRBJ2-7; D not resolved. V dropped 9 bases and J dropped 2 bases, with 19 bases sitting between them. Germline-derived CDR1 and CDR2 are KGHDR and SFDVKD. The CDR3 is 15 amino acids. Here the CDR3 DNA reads TGTGCCACCGTGGCTGGAGAAGCCCCTCCCTACGAGCAGTACTTC. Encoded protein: CATVAGEAPPYEQYF.

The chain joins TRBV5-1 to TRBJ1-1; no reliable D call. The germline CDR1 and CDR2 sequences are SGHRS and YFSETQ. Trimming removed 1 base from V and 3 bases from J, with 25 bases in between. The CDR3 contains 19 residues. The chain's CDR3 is CASSLWGRRADGEDTEAFF. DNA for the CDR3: TGCGCCAGCAGCTTGTGGGGTCGGAGGGCAGATGGGGAGGACACTGAAGCTTTCTTT.

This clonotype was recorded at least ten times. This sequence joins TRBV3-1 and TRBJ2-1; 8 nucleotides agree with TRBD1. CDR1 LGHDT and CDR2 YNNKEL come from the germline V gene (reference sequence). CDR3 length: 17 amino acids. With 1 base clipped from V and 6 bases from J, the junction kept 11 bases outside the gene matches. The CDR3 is CASSQALRLTGGNEQFF. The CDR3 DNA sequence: TGTGCCAGCAGCCAAGCCCTCCGTCTTACAGGGGGCAATGAGCAGTTCTTC.

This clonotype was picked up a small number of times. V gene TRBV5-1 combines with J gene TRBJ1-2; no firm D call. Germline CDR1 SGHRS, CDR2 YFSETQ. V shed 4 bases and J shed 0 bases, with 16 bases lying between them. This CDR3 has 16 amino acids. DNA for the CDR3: TGCGCCAGCAGCCTCCTCGGGCGCGGCCCTAACTATGGCTACACCTTC. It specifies CASSLLGRGPNYGYTF.

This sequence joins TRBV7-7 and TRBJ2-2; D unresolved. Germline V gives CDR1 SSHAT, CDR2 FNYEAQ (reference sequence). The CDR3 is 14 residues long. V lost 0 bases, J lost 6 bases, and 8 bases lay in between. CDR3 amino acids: CASSLAGFPGELFF. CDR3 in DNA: TGTGCCAGCAGCTTAGCAGGATTCCCCGGGGAGCTGTTTTTT.

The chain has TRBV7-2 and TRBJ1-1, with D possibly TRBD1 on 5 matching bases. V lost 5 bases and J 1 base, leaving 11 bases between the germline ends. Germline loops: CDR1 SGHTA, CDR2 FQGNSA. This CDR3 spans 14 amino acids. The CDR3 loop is CASSDWRGNTEAFF. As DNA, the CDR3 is TGTGCCAGCAGCGATTGGAGGGGGAACACTGAAGCTTTCTTT.

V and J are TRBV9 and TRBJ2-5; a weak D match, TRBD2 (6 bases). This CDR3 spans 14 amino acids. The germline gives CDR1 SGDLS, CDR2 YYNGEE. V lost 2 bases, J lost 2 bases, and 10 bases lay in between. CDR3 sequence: CASSVRDPQETQYF. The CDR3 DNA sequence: TGTGCCAGCAGCGTGCGGGACCCGCAAGAGACCCAGTACTTC.

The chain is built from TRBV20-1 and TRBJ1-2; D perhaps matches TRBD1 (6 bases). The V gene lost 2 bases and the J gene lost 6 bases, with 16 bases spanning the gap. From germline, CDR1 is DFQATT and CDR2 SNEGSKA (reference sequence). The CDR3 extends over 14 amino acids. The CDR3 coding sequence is TGCAGTGCTAGACTACAGGGCGACGGAGATGGCTACACCTTC. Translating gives CSARLQGDGDGYTF.